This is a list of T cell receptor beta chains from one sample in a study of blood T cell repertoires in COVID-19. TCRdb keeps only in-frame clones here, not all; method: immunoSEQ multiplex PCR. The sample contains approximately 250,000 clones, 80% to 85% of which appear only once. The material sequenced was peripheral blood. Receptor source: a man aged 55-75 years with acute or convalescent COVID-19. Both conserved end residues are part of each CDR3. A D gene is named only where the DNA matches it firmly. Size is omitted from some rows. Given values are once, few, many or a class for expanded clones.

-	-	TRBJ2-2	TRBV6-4	TGTGCCAGCAGTGAGGACTATGAGATCTGCGGGGAGCTGTTTTTT	CASSEDYEICGELFF
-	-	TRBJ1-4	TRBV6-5	TGTGCCAGCAGTTACTCGCCAGGAAATGAAAAACTGTTTTTT	CASSYSPGNEKLFF
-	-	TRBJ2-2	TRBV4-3	TGCGCCAGCAGCCAGGATGGTAGCAACACCGGGGAGCTGTTTTTT	CASSQDGSNTGELFF
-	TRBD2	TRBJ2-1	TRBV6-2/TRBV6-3	TGTGCCAGCAGTCATCCCGGGACTAGCGGAGGGGAGCAGTTCTTC	CASSHPGTSGGEQFF
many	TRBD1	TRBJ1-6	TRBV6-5	TGTGCCAGCAGTAGACAGGGCTTAGCTTCACCCCTCCACTTT	CASSRQGLASPLHF
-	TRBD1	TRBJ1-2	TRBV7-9	TGTGCCAGCAGCCCGGGACAGGGACATAACTATGGCTACACCTTC	CASSPGQGHNYGYTF
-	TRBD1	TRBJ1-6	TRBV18	TGTGCCAGCTCACCAAACCCTTCGACAGGGACGAATAATTCACCCCTCCACTTT	CASSPNPSTGTNNSPLHF
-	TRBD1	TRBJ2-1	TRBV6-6	TGTGCCAGCACCGAAGGGCAGGGGGTAAATGAGCAGTTCTTC	CASTEGQGVNEQFF
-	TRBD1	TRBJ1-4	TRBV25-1	TGTGCCAGCAGTGAATTTAAAGGACAGGGAGAGAGTGAAAAACTGTTTTTT	CASSEFKGQGESEKLFF
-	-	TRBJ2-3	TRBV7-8	TGTGCCAGCAGCTTAGATCCCGCGGGAAACACAGATACGCAGTATTTT	CASSLDPAGNTDTQYF
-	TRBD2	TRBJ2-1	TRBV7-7	TGTGCTAGCAGCCCTGAAGCGGGAATGGGCAATGAGCAGTTCTTC	CASSPEAGMGNEQFF
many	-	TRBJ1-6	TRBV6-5	TGTGCCAGCAGTTATGGGCAGGGGATTTTCCCCCTCCACTTT	CASSYGQGIFPLHF
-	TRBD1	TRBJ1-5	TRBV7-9	TGTGCCAGCAGCCACGGGGGACAGGAGGACAATCAGCCCCAGCATTTT	CASSHGGQEDNQPQHF
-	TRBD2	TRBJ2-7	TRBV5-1	TGCGCCAGCACTATCAGCGGGAGGGCCTATCCCTACGAGCAGTACTTC	CASTISGRAYPYEQYF
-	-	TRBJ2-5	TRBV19	TGTGCCAGTAGTAATGGAGGGGGCCGTGGAGAGACCCAGTACTTC	CASSNGGGRGETQYF
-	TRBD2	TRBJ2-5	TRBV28	TGTGCCAGCAGGGGGGGACTAGCGGGACGAGGAGAGACCCAGTACTTC	CASRGGLAGRGETQYF
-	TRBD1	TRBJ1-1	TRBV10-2	TGCGCCAGCAGTCCGGGACAGGGGGCAGGGACTGAAGCTTTCTTT	CASSPGQGAGTEAFF